This TCR beta chain stems from a study of shared clonotypes between healthy human individuals. As defined, naive CD8 cells were CD45RO-negative and positively selected for CCR7, with terminally differentiated effector memory CD45RA+ cells excluded. TCRdb's table, derived via immunoSEQ multiplex PCR, lists solely in-frame clones and lacks some. The sample holds about 2 million clones, about 95% seen once. This CDR3 region has 13 residues. Germline lookup yields CDR1 MDHEN and CDR2 SYDVKM. Trimming took 2 bases from V and 5 from J, leaving 7 bases between them. The chain combines TRBV28 with TRBJ2-1; D is uncertain. Material: naive CD8+ T cells sorted from blood. This clonotype was sampled from a young man in good health. Here the CDR3 reads CASSLRIDNEQFF. The CDR3 coding sequence is TGTGCCAGCAGTTTAAGGATAGACAATGAGCAGTTCTTC. The full variable domain, completed using reference TRBV28 and TRBJ2-1, is DVKVTQSSRYLVKRTGEKVFLECVQDMDHENMFWYRQDPGLGLRLIYFSYDVKMKEKGDIPEGYSVSREKKERFSLILESASTNQTSMYLCASSLRIDNEQFFGPGTRLTVL.